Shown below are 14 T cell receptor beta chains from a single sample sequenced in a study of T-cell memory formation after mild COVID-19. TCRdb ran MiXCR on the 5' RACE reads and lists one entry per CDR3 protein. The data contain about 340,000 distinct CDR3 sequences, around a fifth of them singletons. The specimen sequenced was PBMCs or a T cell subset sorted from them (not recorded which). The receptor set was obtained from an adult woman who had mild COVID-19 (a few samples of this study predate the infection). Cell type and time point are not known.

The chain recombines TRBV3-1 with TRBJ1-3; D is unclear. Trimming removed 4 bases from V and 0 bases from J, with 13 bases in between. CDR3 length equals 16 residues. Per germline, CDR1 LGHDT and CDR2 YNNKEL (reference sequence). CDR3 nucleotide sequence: TGTGCCAGCAGCCTTGGGTATTACGACTCTGGAAACACCATATATTTT. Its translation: CASSLGYYDSGNTIYF.

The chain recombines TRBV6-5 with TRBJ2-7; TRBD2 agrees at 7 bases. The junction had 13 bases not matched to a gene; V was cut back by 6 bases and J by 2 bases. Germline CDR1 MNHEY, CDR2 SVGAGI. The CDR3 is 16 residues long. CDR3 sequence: CASRPGTTLMTYEQYF. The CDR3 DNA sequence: TGTGCCAGCAGGCCCGGGACTACCCTAATGACCTACGAGCAGTACTTC.

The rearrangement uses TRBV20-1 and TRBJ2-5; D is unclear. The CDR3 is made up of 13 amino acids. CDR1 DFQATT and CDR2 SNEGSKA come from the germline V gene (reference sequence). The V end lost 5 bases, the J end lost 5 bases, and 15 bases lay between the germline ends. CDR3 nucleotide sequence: TGCAGTGCTCCGAGCCCCCCAGTGGAGACCCAGTACTTC. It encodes CSAPSPPVETQYF.

The CDR3 sequence is CASGQSKISGSNEQFF. The CDR3 DNA sequence: TGTGCCAGCGGCCAAAGTAAGATTAGCGGGAGCAATGAGCAGTTCTTC. This sequence joins TRBV12-3 or TRBV12-4 and TRBJ2-1, with 9 bases that match TRBD2. The CDR3 loop spans 16 amino acids. The trim removed 8 bases at V and 6 bases at J, leaving 14 bases unmatched.

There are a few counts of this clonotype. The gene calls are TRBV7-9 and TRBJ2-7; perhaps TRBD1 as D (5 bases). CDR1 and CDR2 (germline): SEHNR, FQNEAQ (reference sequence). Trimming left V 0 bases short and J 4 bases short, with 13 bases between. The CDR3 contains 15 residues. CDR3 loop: CASSLARTPTYEQYF. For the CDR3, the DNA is TGTGCCAGCAGCTTAGCGAGGACACCTACATACGAGCAGTACTTC.

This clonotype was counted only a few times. CDR3 sequence reads: CSAQQGTQETQYF. CDR3 DNA sequence: TGCAGCGCCCAACAGGGAACCCAAGAGACCCAGTACTTC. The V call is TRBV29-1, the J call TRBJ2-5; D is perhaps TRBD1 (6 bases). Germline loops: CDR1 SQVTM, CDR2 ANQGSEA. The V end was cut by 7 bases, the J end by 1 base, with 13 bases between. This CDR3 spans 13 amino acids. Filled out from reference TRBV29-1 and TRBJ2-5, the complete variable domain reads SAVISQKPSRDICQRGTSLTIQCQVDSQVTMMFWYRQQPGQSLTLIATANQGSEATYESGFVIDKFPISRPNLTFSTLTVSNMSPEDSSIYLCSAQQGTQETQYFGPGTRLLVL.

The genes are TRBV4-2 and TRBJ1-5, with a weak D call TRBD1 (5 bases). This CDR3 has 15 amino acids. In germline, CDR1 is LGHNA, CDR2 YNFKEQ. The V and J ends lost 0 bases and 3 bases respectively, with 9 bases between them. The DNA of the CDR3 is TGTGCCAGCAGCCAAGAGGGGGGGTTCAATCAGCCCCAGCATTTT. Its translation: CASSQEGGFNQPQHF.

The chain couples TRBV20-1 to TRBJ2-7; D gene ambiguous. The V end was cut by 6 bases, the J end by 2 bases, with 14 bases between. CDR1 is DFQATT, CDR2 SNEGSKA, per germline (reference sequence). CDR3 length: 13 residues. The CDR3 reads CSAAVGATYEQYF. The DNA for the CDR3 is TGCAGTGCCGCGGTGGGCGCCACCTACGAGCAGTACTTC.

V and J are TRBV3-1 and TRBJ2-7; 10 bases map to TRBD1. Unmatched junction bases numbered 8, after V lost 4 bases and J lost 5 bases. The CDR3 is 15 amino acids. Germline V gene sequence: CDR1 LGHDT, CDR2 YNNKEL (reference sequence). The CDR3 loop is CASSPLGQGTHEQYF. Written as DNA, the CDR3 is TGTGCCAGCAGCCCGTTGGGACAGGGGACCCACGAGCAGTACTTC.

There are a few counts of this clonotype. In DNA form, the CDR3 reads TGTGCCAGCACCACGATCGGCGGGCAGAACACTGAAGCTTTCTTT. Translated: CASTTIGGQNTEAFF. This rearrangement joins TRBV12-3 or TRBV12-4 to TRBJ1-1; D not resolved. This CDR3 is 15 amino acids long. Trimming left V 7 bases short and J 1 base short, with 16 bases between.

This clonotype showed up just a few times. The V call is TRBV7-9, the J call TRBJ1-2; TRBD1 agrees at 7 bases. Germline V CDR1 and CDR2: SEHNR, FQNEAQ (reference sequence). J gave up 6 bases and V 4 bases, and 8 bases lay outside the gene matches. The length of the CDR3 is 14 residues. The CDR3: CASSSPRGPDGYTF. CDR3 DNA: TGTGCCAGCAGCTCCCCAAGGGGGCCCGATGGCTACACCTTC.

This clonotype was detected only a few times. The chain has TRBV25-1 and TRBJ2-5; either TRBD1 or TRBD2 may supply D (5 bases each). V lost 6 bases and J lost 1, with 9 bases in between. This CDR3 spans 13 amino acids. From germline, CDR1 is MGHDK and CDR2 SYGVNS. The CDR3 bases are TGTGCCAGCAGGGGGGAAGGCCAAGAGACCCAGTACTTC. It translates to CASRGEGQETQYF. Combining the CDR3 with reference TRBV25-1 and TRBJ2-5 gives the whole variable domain EADIYQTPRYLVIGTGKKITLECSQTMGHDKMYWYQQDPGMELHLIHYSYGVNSTEKGDLSSESTVSRIRTEHFPLTLESARPSHTSQYLCASRGEGQETQYFGPGTRLLVL.

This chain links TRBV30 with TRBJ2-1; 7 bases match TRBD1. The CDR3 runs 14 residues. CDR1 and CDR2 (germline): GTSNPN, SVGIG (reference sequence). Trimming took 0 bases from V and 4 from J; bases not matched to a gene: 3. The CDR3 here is CAWSVLTGYNEQFF. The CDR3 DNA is TGTGCCTGGAGTGTTCTGACAGGGTACAATGAGCAGTTCTTC. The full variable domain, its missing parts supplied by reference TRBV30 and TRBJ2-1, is SQTIHQWPATLVQPVGSPLSLECTVEGTSNPNLYWYRQAAGRGLQLLFYSVGIGQISSEVPQNLSASRPQDRQFILSSKKLLLSDSGFYLCAWSVLTGYNEQFFGPGTRLTVL.

The DNA of the CDR3 is TGTGCCAGCAGCCGCGACGGAGAGAACACTGAAGCTTTCTTT. It yields the protein CASSRDGENTEAFF. The chain combines TRBV7-2 with TRBJ1-1; D is uncertain. With 5 bases removed from V and 1 base from J, the gap between germline ends came to 11 bases. Per the germline V gene, CDR1 is SGHTA and CDR2 is FQGNSA. The CDR3 covers 14 residues.